The next 7 T cell receptor beta chains were all read from a single sample in a study of blood T cell repertoires in COVID-19. Profiling relied on immunoSEQ multiplex PCR, and the TCRdb table lists in-frame clones only, not all of them. This sample has 110,000 to 150,000 clones; 78% occur once, and the top ten carry approximately 6%. The sequencing sample was made of PBMCs or T cells enriched from blood (not recorded which). All receptors derive from a woman aged 45-60 years who had recovered from COVID-19.

This clone was detected ten times or more. The rearrangement uses TRBV19 and TRBJ2-1, with D possibly TRBD2 on 7 matching bases. CDR3 length: 13 amino acids. Germline CDR1 reads LNHDA; CDR2 reads SQIVND (reference sequence). Trimming shortened V by 0 bases and J by 13 bases, and 13 bases separated the two germline ends. The CDR3, as DNA: TGTGCCAGTAGTATAGATCGCCGCGGGGGCCAGTTCTTC. Translated, it gives CASSIDRRGGQFF.

About this clone itself: This CDR3 is missing its conserved last phenylalanine or tryptophan, likely due to a read error. The chain employs TRBV2 and TRBJ1-6; D is undetermined. Trimming took off 7 bases at V and 8 bases at J, with 12 bases between the two ends. The length of the CDR3 is 13 residues. Germline CDR1 and CDR2: SNHLY and FYNNEI. The CDR3 here is CASIDWGDSPLHL. Here the CDR3 DNA reads TGTGCCAGCATTGACTGGGGAGATTCACCCCTCCACCTT.

For the CDR3, the DNA is TGTGCCAGCAGCCCCCGTCCCGGGGGAGGAGAGACCCAGTACTTC. It specifies CASSPRPGGGETQYF. The V and J genes are TRBV7-3 and TRBJ2-5, with D perhaps TRBD2 (6 bases). V lost 5 bases and J 4 bases, leaving 17 bases between the germline ends. CDR1 and CDR2 from the germline V gene are SGHTA and FQGTGA. There are 15 residues in the CDR3.

The V gene is TRBV5-1, the J gene TRBJ2-1; 12 nucleotides match TRBD1. Germline V gene lookup returns CDR1 SGHRS and CDR2 YFSETQ. The CDR3 runs 16 residues. Trimming cost V 0 bases and J 4 bases; bases outside gene matches: 2. The CDR3 reads CASSLEGQGAYNEQFF. The CDR3, as DNA: TGCGCCAGCAGCTTGGAGGGACAGGGGGCTTACAATGAGCAGTTCTTC.

The chain links TRBV27 to TRBJ1-5; 7 nucleotides line up with TRBD1. The CDR3 extends over 14 amino acids. Losses at the gene ends were 3 bases for V and 5 bases for J; bases not matched to a gene: 4. Germline lookup yields CDR1 MNHEY and CDR2 SMNVEV (reference sequence). The CDR3 loop reads CASSLRGLYQPQHF. The CDR3 nucleotides read TGTGCCAGCAGTTTGAGGGGGCTATATCAGCCCCAGCATTTT.

The rearrangement uses TRBV19 and TRBJ1-3; D not resolved. The CDR3 consists of 16 residues. Germline V CDR1 and CDR2: LNHDA, SQIVND (reference sequence). V dropped 2 bases and J dropped 4 bases, with 15 bases sitting between them. The CDR3 DNA reads TGTGCCAGTAGTATAATGGAGGGTCCTGGAGGAAACACCATATATTTT. This codes for CASSIMEGPGGNTIYF. Full variable domain (rest looked up from reference TRBV19 and TRBJ1-3): DGGITQSPKYLFRKEGQNVTLSCEQNLNHDAMYWYRQDPGQGLRLIYYSQIVNDFQKGDIAEGYSVSREKKESFPLTVTSAQKNPTAFYLCASSIMEGPGGNTIYFGEGSWLTVV.

This clone was counted once. The rearrangement links TRBV27 to TRBJ1-3; D is uncertain. Germline CDR1 is MNHEY and CDR2 is SMNVEV (reference sequence). V dropped 5 bases and J dropped 0 bases, with 8 bases sitting between them. CDR3 size: 14 residues. The DNA for the CDR3 is TGTGCCAGCAGTCCCTATGTCTCTGGAAACACCATATATTTT. Encoded protein: CASSPYVSGNTIYF.